Listed here are 8 T cell receptor beta chains from one sample, sequenced in a study of identical twins. TCRdb processed the 5' RACE reads anew with MiXCR; each CDR3 protein has one entry. The data show about 530,000 distinct CDR3 sequences, approximately 20% seen once. The same sample was also used in a study of yellow fever vaccine responses in identical twins.

The specimen was CD4+ T cells sorted from blood. The source of these receptors is a young woman in good health.

This clonotype was seen more than once but under ten times. CDR3 loop: CASSSEGAIQYF. CDR3 in DNA: TGTGCCAGCAGCTCAGAGGGGGCGATCCAGTACTTC. The V and J genes are TRBV3-1 and TRBJ2-5; 7 bases are a match to TRBD1. The CDR3 covers 12 residues. Germline V gene data show CDR1 as LGHDT and CDR2 as YNNKEL (reference sequence). V gave up 5 bases and J gave up 10 bases; unmatched junction bases: 7.

As DNA, the CDR3 is TGCAGTGCCGCAGGGTCCGGGGAGCAGTACTTC. Encoded protein: CSAAGSGEQYF. The chain employs TRBV20-1 and TRBJ2-7, with D possibly TRBD1 on 5 matching bases. Trimming cost V 6 bases and J 7 bases, with 13 bases left between them. CDR3 length: 11 amino acids. Germline CDR1 reads DFQATT; CDR2 reads SNEGSKA (reference sequence).

The chain combines TRBV6-1 with TRBJ2-2, with 11 bases identical to TRBD2. This CDR3 spans 16 amino acids. Trimming at V came to 6 bases and at J to 4 bases, leaving 7 bases not matched to a gene. Looked up from germline, CDR1 is MNHNS and CDR2 is SASEGT. The CDR3: CASSVIAGGSTGELFF. CDR3 sequence (DNA): TGTGCCAGCAGCGTCATAGCGGGAGGGTCCACCGGGGAGCTGTTTTTT.

The genes are TRBV12-3 or TRBV12-4 and TRBJ2-1; TRBD1 is a possible D gene (6 bases). The CDR3 has 15 amino acids. The V gene lost 2 bases and the J gene lost 9 bases, with 17 bases spanning the gap. CDR3 DNA: TGTGCCAGCAGTTTACAGGGGAGTCGGCTCAGTGAGCAGTTCTTC. This codes for CASSLQGSRLSEQFF.

This rearrangement joins TRBV10-3 to TRBJ1-5, with D hard to call. Germline lookup yields CDR1 ENHRY and CDR2 SYGVKD. The V end was cut by 4 bases, the J end by 1 base, with 5 bases between. CDR3 length equals 13 residues. The CDR3 sequence is CAISGASNQPQHF. CDR3 sequence (DNA): TGTGCCATCAGTGGGGCAAGCAATCAGCCCCAGCATTTT.

The chain joins TRBV10-3 to TRBJ2-7; 8 bases match TRBD1. The CDR3 spans 16 residues. V lost 0 bases, J lost 1 base, and 5 bases stayed unmatched. The V gene's germline CDR1 is ENHRY and CDR2 SYGVKD. The CDR3 loop is CAISESTGQGSYEQYV. CDR3 nucleotides: TGTGCCATCAGTGAGTCGACCGGACAGGGATCCTACGAGCAGTACGTC.

This clonotype has more than one count but fewer than ten. The chain uses TRBV28 and TRBJ2-3, with 8 nucleotides matching TRBD2. CDR3 length equals 15 residues. The V gene end was trimmed by 5 bases and the J gene end by 1 base; junction bases not matched to a gene: 5. Germline CDR1 and CDR2: MDHEN and SYDVKM. CDR3 in amino acids: CASSVSGSGTDTQYF. In DNA, the CDR3 is TGTGCCAGCAGTGTGAGCGGGAGCGGCACAGATACGCAGTATTTT.

This chain links TRBV5-1 with TRBJ2-6; 7 bases match TRBD2. This CDR3 contains 17 residues. Germline lookup yields CDR1 SGHRS and CDR2 YFSETQ. Losses at the gene ends were 6 bases for V and 3 bases for J; bases not matched to a gene: 12. CDR3 loop: CASTTDAGVIGANVLTF. The CDR3 region has the DNA TGCGCCAGCACCACGGATGCGGGAGTAATTGGGGCCAACGTCCTGACTTTC.